The rows below give T cell receptor beta chains drawn from one sample of a study of blood T cell repertoires in COVID-19. TCRdb's copy holds only in-frame clones and misses some; the assay was immunoSEQ multiplex PCR. The sample includes around 250,000 clones, about 87% of them seen just once. The sequencing input was PBMCs or T cells enriched from blood (not recorded which). Every receptor here comes from a woman between 50 and 59 years old who had recovered from COVID-19. The CDR3 runs from the conserved cysteine through the conserved F or W. Each record gives: clone size, V gene, D gene, J gene, CDR3 DNA, CDR3 protein. D genes are given only for firm matches. Size values are once, few and many counts, or a class for expanded clones, and some rows have none.

>NA|TRBV11-2|TRBD2|TRBJ2-7
TGTGCCAGCAGCTCCTCTAGCGGGAGCAACGAGCAGTACTTC
CASSSSSGSNEQYF
>NA|TRBV5-4|NA|TRBJ2-2
TGTGCCAGCAGCTTGGCCCCCCTGAACACCGGGGAGCTGTTTTTT
CASSLAPLNTGELFF
>NA|TRBV3-1/TRBV3-2|TRBD1|TRBJ1-5
TGTGCCAGCAGCCACGGGACACAAGGGACAGTCTGTCAGCCCCAGCATTTT
CASSHGTQGTVCQPQHF
>NA|TRBV27|TRBD1|TRBJ1-2
TGTGCCAGCAGTTCCACTTATGCGAACAGGGGCCGAAACTATGGCTACACCTTC
CASSSTYANRGRNYGYTF
>NA|TRBV5-1|TRBD2|TRBJ2-1
TGCGCCAGCAGTTCCACTAGCGGGAGTGGTGAGCAGTTCTTC
CASSSTSGSGEQFF
>few|TRBV25-1|NA|TRBJ1-2
TGTGCCAGCACCCAATTGAGAGGAGTCCTCTATGGCTACACCTTC
CASTQLRGVLYGYTF
>NA|TRBV9|TRBD1|TRBJ1-1
TGTGCCAGCAGTGCCGGGACAGGGGGGATGTCAGACATGAACACTGAAGCTTTCTTT
CASSAGTGGMSDMNTEAFF
>NA|TRBV5-1|TRBD1|TRBJ1-2
TGCGCCAGCAGCTTGGCACTCGGGACAGCAGTTAGGGACTACACCTTC
CASSLALGTAVRDYTF
>NA|TRBV7-9|NA|TRBJ1-3
TGTGCCAGCAGCTTAGGGGTCGGGAGAACTGGAAACACCATATATTTT
CASSLGVGRTGNTIYF
>NA|TRBV10-3|NA|TRBJ2-2
TGTGCCATCTGGTCCCCGGGCACCGGGGAGCTGTTTTTT
CAIWSPGTGELFF
>NA|TRBV11-3|TRBD2|TRBJ2-1
TGTGCCAGCAGCTACATTGGCGGGGGAGGCCCTTCCTACAATGAGCAGTTCTTC
CASSYIGGGGPSYNEQFF
>NA|TRBV2|TRBD2|TRBJ2-1
TGTGCCAGCAGATGGGGCTTTATAGCGGGTGGCACCTACAATGAGCAGTTCTTC
CASRWGFIAGGTYNEQFF
>once|TRBV27|TRBD2|TRBJ2-7
TGTGCCAGCAGTTTCCGTAGCGGGTCGATTAGCTCCTACGAGCAGTACTTC
CASSFRSGSISSYEQYF
>NA|TRBV6-5|NA|TRBJ2-7
TGTGCCAGATACAGGGTAGGGTTAACCTACGAGCAGTACTTC
CARYRVGLTYEQYF
>NA|TRBV7-6|TRBD1|TRBJ2-7
TGTGCCAGCAGTCCGGGACAGGTATACGAGCAGTACTTC
CASSPGQVYEQYF
>NA|TRBV15|NA|TRBJ1-1
TGTGCCACCAGCAGAGGGGGGGTAAGAACTGAAGCTTTCTTT
CATSRGGVRTEAFF
>NA|TRBV4-3|TRBD1|TRBJ1-6
TGCGCCAGCAGCCGGACGGGACAGGGTACTTCACCCCTCCACTTT
CASSRTGQGTSPLHF
>NA|TRBV2|NA|TRBJ2-5
TGTGCCAGCAGTGGGGGAGCCCAGTACTTC
CASSGGAQYF
>NA|TRBV7-9|NA|TRBJ2-5
TGTGCCAGCAGCTCAGGAGGGGAGACCCAGTACTTC
CASSSGGETQYF
>NA|TRBV28|TRBD1|TRBJ1-6
TGTGCCAGCACCAGGGGGGTTGGCTCCTATAATTCACCCCTCCACTTT
CASTRGVGSYNSPLHF
>few|TRBV18|TRBD2|TRBJ2-7
TGTGCCAGCTCAGTTAACCTAGCGGGAGATGAGCAGTACTTC
CASSVNLAGDEQYF
>NA|TRBV27|NA|TRBJ2-2
TGTGCCAGCAGTTCCCTCGGGACACCTAAGAACACCGGGGAGCTGTTTTTT
CASSSLGTPKNTGELFF
>many|TRBV7-8|NA|TRBJ2-7
TGTGCCAGCAGCCCGGCGATGGACACGACGAGCTCCTACGAGCAGTACTTC
CASSPAMDTTSSYEQYF
>NA|TRBV5-1|NA|TRBJ1-1
TGCGCCAGCAGCGAACAGGTCAACACTGAAGCTTTCTTT
CASSEQVNTEAFF
>NA|TRBV6-1|TRBD1|TRBJ1-5
TGTGCCAGCAGTGAATCAGGGGGCGTCGGGCATCAGCCCCAGCATTTT
CASSESGGVGHQPQHF
>NA|TRBV5-1|TRBD2|TRBJ2-2
TGCGCCAGCAGCTTTATGAAAGCGGGAGGGACCGGGGAGCTGTTTTTT
CASSFMKAGGTGELFF
>NA|TRBV10-1|TRBD2|TRBJ2-7
TGCGCCAGCAGTGCGGGAGGGCCTAGCGAGCAGTACTTC
CASSAGGPSEQYF
>once|TRBV4-3|NA|TRBJ2-1
TGCGCCAGCAGCCAGACCCCGCAGGGCGAGCAGTTCTTC
CASSQTPQGEQFF
>NA|TRBV27|TRBD1|TRBJ1-4
TGTGCCAGCTCCCCCATCGGACAGGAGGTCGCTAATGAAAAACTGTTTTTT
CASSPIGQEVANEKLFF
>NA|TRBV24-1|TRBD1|TRBJ2-5
TGTGCCACCAGTACCCGGGACAGGGGACAAGAGACCCAGTACTTC
CATSTRDRGQETQYF
>NA|TRBV19|NA|TRBJ2-1
TGTGCCAGTAGTATAGTTGGGGGGAGTGAGCAGTTCTTC
CASSIVGGSEQFF
>NA|TRBV2|NA|TRBJ1-2
TGTGCCAGCAGGCCTGCAGGGGATGGCTACACCTTC
CASRPAGDGYTF
>NA|TRBV16|NA|TRBJ1-5
TGTGCCAGCATATCCAGCAGGGGAGATAGCAATCAGCCCCAGCATTTT
CASISSRGDSNQPQHF
>NA|TRBV6-5|TRBD2|TRBJ2-7
TGTGCCGGCGGACTAGCAGGCCCCTACGAGCAGTACTTC
CAGGLAGPYEQYF
>NA|TRBV3-1/TRBV3-2|NA|TRBJ1-5
TGTGCCAGCAGCCACTCTGGGGAGGGACAGCCCCAGCATTTT
CASSHSGEGQPQHF
>few|TRBV12-3/TRBV12-4|NA|TRBJ1-4
TGTGCCAGCAGCCGCAGATTCGACAGAAAACTGTTTTTT
CASSRRFDRKLFF
>NA|TRBV6-4|NA|TRBJ1-1
TGTGCCAGCAACAGCGGTTACACTGAAGCTTTCTTT
CASNSGYTEAFF
>NA|TRBV11-2|NA|TRBJ2-1
TGTGCCAGCAGCTCCGACTTCTCCTACAATGAGCAGTTCTTC
CASSSDFSYNEQFF
>once|TRBV18|TRBD2|TRBJ2-7
TGTGCCAGCTCAGACCTAGCGGGAGGGACCTACGAGCAGTACTTC
CASSDLAGGTYEQYF
>NA|TRBV28|TRBD1|TRBJ1-2
TGTGCCAGCAGTTTAGGCGGTGGAACAGGGGTCTATGGCTACACCTTC
CASSLGGGTGVYGYTF
>NA|TRBV5-1|TRBD1|TRBJ1-4
TGCGCCAGCAGCGTCACCGGGACAGGGATTGAAAAACTGTTTTTT
CASSVTGTGIEKLFF
>NA|TRBV2|NA|TRBJ1-2
TGTGCCAGCGGTCAGGAGGACTATGGCTACACCTTC
CASGQEDYGYTF